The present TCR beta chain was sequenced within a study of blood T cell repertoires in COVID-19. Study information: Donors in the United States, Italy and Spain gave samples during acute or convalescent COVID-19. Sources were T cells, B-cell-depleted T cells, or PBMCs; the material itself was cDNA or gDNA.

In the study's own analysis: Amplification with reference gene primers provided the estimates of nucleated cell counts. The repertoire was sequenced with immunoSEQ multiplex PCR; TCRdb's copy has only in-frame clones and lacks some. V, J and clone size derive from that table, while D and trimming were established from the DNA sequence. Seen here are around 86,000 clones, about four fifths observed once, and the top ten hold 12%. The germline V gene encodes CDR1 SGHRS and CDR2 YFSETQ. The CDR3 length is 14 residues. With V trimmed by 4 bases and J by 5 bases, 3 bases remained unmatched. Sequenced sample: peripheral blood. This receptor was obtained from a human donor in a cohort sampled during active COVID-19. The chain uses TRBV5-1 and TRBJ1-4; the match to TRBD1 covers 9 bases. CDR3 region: CASSPGTGNEKLFF. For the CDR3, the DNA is TGCGCCAGCAGCCCCGGGACAGGGAATGAAAAACTGTTTTTT.